The present TCR beta chain was sequenced within a study of neoadjuvant anti-PD-1 for oral cavity cancer. The table came from immunoSEQ multiplex PCR; TCRdb's copy has only in-frame clones and leaves some out. This table holds tens of thousands of clones, around 82% found once. Patients were newly diagnosed with stage II-IVA oral cavity squamous cell carcinoma without prior systemic or radiation treatment. Trimming left V 4 bases short and J 6 bases short, with 21 bases between. The CDR3 has 16 amino acids. The germline gives CDR1 SEHNR, CDR2 FQNEAQ (reference sequence). This chain connects TRBV7-9 to TRBJ1-2, with TRBD1 as a possible D gene (6 bases). Here the sequenced sample was PBMCs, taken before nivolumab (anti-PD-1) treatment. The TCR was taken from a person between 40 and 85 years old with oral cavity squamous cell carcinoma. The CDR3 reads CASSSDPGWGAHGYTF. CDR3 DNA sequence: TGTGCCAGCAGCTCAGACCCGGGTTGGGGGGCTCATGGCTACACCTTC. Variable domain in full (rest from reference TRBV7-9 and TRBJ1-2): DTGVSQNPRHKITKRGQNVTFRCDPISEHNRLYWYRQTLGQGPEFLTYFQNEAQLEKSRLLSDRFSAERPKGSFSTLEIQRTEQGDSAMYLCASSSDPGWGAHGYTFGSGTRLTVV.